The rows below give T cell receptor beta chains drawn from one sample of a study of blood T cells in healthy people across ages. From the 5' RACE reads, TCRdb called clonotypes with MiXCR, one entry per CDR3 protein. The data contain hundreds of thousands of distinct CDR3 sequences, 40% to 45% of them singletons. Input material: blood. The receptors were gathered from a man older than 75 in good health. The CDR3 runs from the conserved cysteine through the conserved F or W. The D gene is left open where the match is weak. Some rows mark clone size as missing; the rest say once, few, many or name a class of expanded clone.

CDR3aa	CDR3nt	abundance	d_gene	v_gene	j_gene
CASSYSKAQGIHEQFF	TGTGCCAGCAGTTACTCGAAGGCACAGGGTATCCATGAGCAGTTCTTC	NA	NA	TRBV6-5	TRBJ2-1
CSAPTTGADTGELFF	TGCAGTGCTCCTACCACCGGGGCCGACACCGGGGAGCTGTTTTTT	NA	NA	TRBV20-1	TRBJ2-2
CASRTSPGVTYNEQFF	TGTGCCAGCAGGACCTCTCCGGGGGTAACCTACAATGAGCAGTTCTTC	many	NA	TRBV6-2/TRBV6-3	TRBJ2-1
CASNPTDRGGNYGYTF	TGTGCCAGTAACCCCACCGACAGGGGAGGCAACTATGGCTACACCTTC	NA	TRBD1	TRBV19	TRBJ1-2
CASSQGELRASYEQYF	TGCGCCAGCAGCCAGGGAGAACTCCGAGCCTCCTACGAGCAGTACTTC	NA	NA	TRBV4-1	TRBJ2-7
CSARDTLQVLYGYTF	TGCAGTGCTAGAGATACCCTACAGGTTCTCTATGGCTACACCTTC	many	NA	TRBV20-1	TRBJ1-2
CASSEWGNSETQYF	TGTGCCAGCAGTGAATGGGGGAATTCGGAGACCCAGTACTTC	few	NA	TRBV2	TRBJ2-5
CSARGAGEGRRTDTQYF	TGCAGTGCTAGAGGGGCGGGAGAGGGCCGTCGGACAGATACGCAGTATTTT	few	TRBD2	TRBV20-1	TRBJ2-3
CSATRQGRETQYF	TGCAGTGCTACCCGACAGGGCAGGGAGACCCAGTACTTC	NA	TRBD1	TRBV20-1	TRBJ2-5
CASSDGTDYEQYF	TGTGCCAGCAGTGATGGGACTGACTACGAGCAGTACTTC	few	NA	TRBV12-3/TRBV12-4	TRBJ2-7
CASSFAAGVGETQYF	TGTGCCAGCAGTTTTGCGGCGGGAGTGGGGGAGACCCAGTACTTC	NA	TRBD2	TRBV12-3/TRBV12-4	TRBJ2-5
CASSVATENSPLHF	TGTGCCAGCAGCGTAGCTACAGAGAATTCACCCCTCCACTTT	NA	NA	TRBV9	TRBJ1-6
CASSVVAGVRKEQFF	TGTGCCAGCAGCGTAGTTGCGGGGGTGAGGAAAGAGCAGTTCTTC	once	TRBD2	TRBV9	TRBJ2-1
CASSLNPGGGEQYF	TGTGCCAGCAGCCTCAACCCTGGAGGGGGGGAGCAGTACTTC	NA	NA	TRBV7-2	TRBJ2-7
CASSRPGQGETQYF	TGTGCCAGCAGCCGACCGGGACAGGGTGAGACCCAGTACTTC	NA	TRBD1	TRBV5-4	TRBJ2-5
CASSEGTGGGYGYTF	TGTGCCAGCAGCGAAGGGACAGGGGGCGGCTATGGCTACACCTTC	once	TRBD1	TRBV7-2	TRBJ1-2
CASNELSGVKNIQYF	TGTGCCAGCAACGAACTAAGCGGCGTCAAAAACATTCAGTACTTC	many	NA	TRBV28	TRBJ2-4
CSAHPLAGALGGQYF	TGCAGTGCTCACCCACTAGCGGGGGCCCTCGGAGGGCAGTACTTC	few	TRBD2	TRBV20-1	TRBJ2-7
CASSEVPSTDTQYF	TGCGCCAGCAGCGAAGTCCCGAGCACAGATACGCAGTATTTT	NA	NA	TRBV10-1	TRBJ2-3
CASSVPTSGIYNEQFF	TGTGCCAGCAGTGTACCGACTAGCGGGATTTACAATGAGCAGTTCTTC	NA	TRBD2	TRBV14	TRBJ2-1
CASSSRTGPNIQYF	TGTGCCAGCAGCTCTCGGACAGGGCCAAACATTCAGTACTTC	few	TRBD1	TRBV11-2	TRBJ2-4
CATGLPSMNEQFF	TGTGCCACCGGACTCCCAAGTATGAATGAGCAGTTCTTC	once	NA	TRBV12-3/TRBV12-4	TRBJ2-1
CASSFRQKYTGELFF	TGTGCCAGCAGCTTCCGCCAGAAATACACCGGGGAGCTGTTTTTT	few	NA	TRBV7-2	TRBJ2-2
CSAREPGLRQETQFF	TGCAGTGCTAGAGAACCCGGGCTACGACAAGAGACCCAGTTCTTC	once	NA	TRBV20-1	TRBJ2-1
CAWKLAGGKGTQYF	TGTGCCTGGAAACTAGCGGGAGGAAAAGGGACCCAGTACTTC	NA	TRBD2	TRBV30	TRBJ2-5
CASSTLTGPTGNTIYF	TGTGCCAGCAGTACCCTGACAGGCCCCACTGGAAACACCATATATTTT	NA	NA	TRBV6-6	TRBJ1-3
CASSRDRGYDTQYF	TGTGCCAGCAGTAGGGACAGGGGGTACGATACGCAGTATTTT	few	TRBD1	TRBV28	TRBJ2-3
CASSLDGRGTPAHEQYF	TGCGCCAGCAGCCTGGATGGACGGGGGACCCCGGCCCACGAGCAGTACTTC	once	NA	TRBV5-1	TRBJ2-7
CSAAQRASGNTIYF	TGCAGTGCCGCACAAAGAGCCTCTGGAAACACCATATATTTT	few	NA	TRBV20-1	TRBJ1-3
CASSSLQGKGYTF	TGTGCCAGCAGCTCGCTACAGGGAAAAGGCTACACCTTC	few	NA	TRBV7-2	TRBJ1-2
CASSALAGGANVLTF	TGTGCCAGCAGCGCACTAGCGGGCGGGGCCAACGTCCTGACTTTC	few	TRBD2	TRBV6-2/TRBV6-3	TRBJ2-6
CASSSQGFLTYGYTF	TGTGCCAGCAGCTCTCAGGGTTTTCTTACCTATGGCTACACCTTC	NA	NA	TRBV7-8	TRBJ1-2
CAGSLVGLAGNQNIQYF	TGTGCCGGCAGCTTAGTAGGACTAGCGGGGAATCAAAACATTCAGTACTTC	NA	TRBD2	TRBV7-2	TRBJ2-4
CASSQEISNQPQHF	TGTGCCAGCAGCCAAGAGATTAGCAATCAGCCCCAGCATTTT	NA	NA	TRBV3-1	TRBJ1-5
CASSLEANQETQYF	TGTGCCAGCAGCTTAGAAGCGAACCAAGAGACCCAGTACTTC	many	NA	TRBV7-2	TRBJ2-5
CSARATSNTPYEQYF	TGCAGTGCTAGAGCTACTAGCAACACCCCCTACGAGCAGTACTTC	few	NA	TRBV20-1	TRBJ2-7
CASGRGGSYEQYF	TGTGCCAGCGGTCGGGGCGGGTCCTACGAGCAGTACTTC	NA	NA	TRBV6-2/TRBV6-3	TRBJ2-7
CASSSNQPPRGLYGYTF	TGTGCCAGCAGTTCAAACCAACCCCCCCGGGGGCTCTATGGCTACACCTTC	NA	NA	TRBV27	TRBJ1-2
CASSQDGALVETQYF	TGTGCCAGCAGCCAAGATGGGGCTCTGGTGGAGACCCAGTACTTC	many	NA	TRBV3-1	TRBJ2-5
CASRTPDGGSISGNTIYF	TGTGCCAGCAGAACCCCCGACGGCGGGTCTATCTCTGGAAACACCATATATTTT	once	NA	TRBV7-9	TRBJ1-3
CASSQAGTALGVSNYGYTF	TGCGCCAGCAGCCAAGCCGGGACGGCCTTGGGAGTCTCTAACTATGGCTACACCTTC	NA	NA	TRBV4-3	TRBJ1-2
CSARTGLARSSYEQYF	TGCAGTGCTAGAACGGGACTAGCGAGAAGCTCCTACGAGCAGTACTTC	few	TRBD2	TRBV20-1	TRBJ2-7
CASTPLGVGSPLHF	TGTGCCAGCACCCCTTTGGGGGTGGGTTCACCCCTCCACTTT	many	NA	TRBV27	TRBJ1-6
CSATDRANTEAFF	TGCAGTGCTACCGACAGGGCCAACACTGAAGCTTTCTTT	NA	TRBD1	TRBV20-1	TRBJ1-1
CASTAGLYEQYF	TGTGCCAGCACCGCAGGGCTCTACGAGCAGTACTTC	few	NA	TRBV6-2/TRBV6-3	TRBJ2-7
CASRGVTYEQYF	TGTGCCAGCAGGGGGGTCACCTACGAGCAGTACTTC	NA	NA	TRBV7-2	TRBJ2-7
CSAEAGTGARDTQYF	TGCAGTGCTGAAGCCGGGACAGGGGCAAGAGATACGCAGTATTTT	few	TRBD1	TRBV20-1	TRBJ2-3
CASSFTRGNTEAFF	TGCGCCAGCAGCTTCACCAGGGGGAACACTGAAGCTTTCTTT	few	NA	TRBV5-1	TRBJ1-1
CASSPGALAGVETQYF	TGTGCCAGCAGCCCCGGCGCCCTAGCGGGAGTTGAGACCCAGTACTTC	many	TRBD2	TRBV11-2	TRBJ2-5
CASSTDGQYKQPQHF	TGCGCCAGCAGCACTGATGGACAGTACAAGCAGCCCCAGCATTTT	NA	NA	TRBV5-1	TRBJ1-5
CASSQGVLAGAQETQYF	TGTGCCAGCAGCCAAGGTGTGCTAGCGGGGGCCCAAGAGACCCAGTACTTC	NA	TRBD2	TRBV3-1	TRBJ2-5
CASSTRTPPYEQYF	TGTGCCAGCAGCACCCGGACACCCCCCTACGAGCAGTACTTC	NA	NA	TRBV5-6	TRBJ2-7
CASSLWGMGTDTQYF	TGTGCCAGCAGTTTATGGGGGATGGGCACAGATACGCAGTATTTT	few	NA	TRBV28	TRBJ2-3